In its sample, the clone carrying this T cell receptor beta chain was seen a few times. The antigen is not known. Germline and genes: mouse. The sequenced fragment ends 4 residues before the CDR3 boundary, so the rest is inferred from the germline J gene. The sample is drawn from a study of CD8+ T cells in alopecia areata. Study-level results: Tissue-resident alphabeta T cells belonging to normal skin likewise get sequenced within scalp specimens.

cDNA serving as the sequencing template came from extracted, reverse transcribed RNA. Assay: immunoSEQ multiplex PCR; the TCRdb copy retains only in-frame clones and omits some. Reported are about 270,000 clones, none seen only once; the ten largest carry around 1.2%. V lost 2 bases to trimming and J lost 4 bases, with 9 bases between them. This CDR3 has 13 residues. Looked up from germline, CDR1 is NNHDY and CDR2 is SYVADS. Markers used for sorting pooled cutaneous lymph node cells were CD4, CD8alpha, NKG2D, NKG2ACE and others. This chain links TRBV13-3 with TRBJ1-1; tentative D call: TRBD1 (5 bases). Sequenced sample: CD4+ T cells sorted from a lymph node. The sequence came from a C3H/HeJ mouse with alopecia areata. MHC haplotype: H2-k. The CDR3 protein is CASSDTRATEVFF. CDR3 DNA (partial): TGTGCCAGCAGTGACACCAGGGCCACA.